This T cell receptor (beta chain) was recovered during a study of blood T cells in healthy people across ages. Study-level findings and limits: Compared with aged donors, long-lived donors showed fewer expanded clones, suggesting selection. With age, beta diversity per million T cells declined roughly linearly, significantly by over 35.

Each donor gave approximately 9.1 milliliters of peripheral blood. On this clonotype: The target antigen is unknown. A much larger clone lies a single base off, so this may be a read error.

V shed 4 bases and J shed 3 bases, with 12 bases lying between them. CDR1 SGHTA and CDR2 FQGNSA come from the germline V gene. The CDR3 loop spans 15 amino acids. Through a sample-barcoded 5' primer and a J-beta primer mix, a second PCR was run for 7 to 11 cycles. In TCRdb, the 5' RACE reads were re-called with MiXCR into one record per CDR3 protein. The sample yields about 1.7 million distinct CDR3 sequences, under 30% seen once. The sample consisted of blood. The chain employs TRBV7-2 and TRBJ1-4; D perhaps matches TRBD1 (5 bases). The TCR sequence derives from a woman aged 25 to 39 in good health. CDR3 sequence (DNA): TGTGCCAGCAGCTCCGACAGTGGGGCTAATGAAAAACTGTTTTTT. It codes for CASSSDSGANEKLFF.